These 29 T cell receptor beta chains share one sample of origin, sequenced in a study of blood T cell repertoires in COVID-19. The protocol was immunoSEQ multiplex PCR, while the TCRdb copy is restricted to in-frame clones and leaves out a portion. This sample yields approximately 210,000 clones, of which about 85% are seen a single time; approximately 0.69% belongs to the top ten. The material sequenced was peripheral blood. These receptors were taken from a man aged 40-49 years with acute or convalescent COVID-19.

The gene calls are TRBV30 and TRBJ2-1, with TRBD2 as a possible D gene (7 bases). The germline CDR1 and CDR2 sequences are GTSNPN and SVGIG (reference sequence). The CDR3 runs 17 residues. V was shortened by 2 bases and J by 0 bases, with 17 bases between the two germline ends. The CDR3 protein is CAWSPRGALSSYNEQFF. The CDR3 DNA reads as TGTGCCTGGAGTCCCCGGGGGGCCCTGAGCTCCTACAATGAGCAGTTCTTC.

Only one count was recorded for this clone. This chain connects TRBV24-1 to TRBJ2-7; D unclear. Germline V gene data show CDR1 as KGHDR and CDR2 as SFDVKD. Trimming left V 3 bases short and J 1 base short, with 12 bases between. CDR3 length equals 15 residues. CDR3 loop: CATSDGRPPSYEQYF. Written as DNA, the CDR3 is TGTGCCACCAGTGATGGCAGGCCCCCTTCCTACGAGCAGTACTTC.

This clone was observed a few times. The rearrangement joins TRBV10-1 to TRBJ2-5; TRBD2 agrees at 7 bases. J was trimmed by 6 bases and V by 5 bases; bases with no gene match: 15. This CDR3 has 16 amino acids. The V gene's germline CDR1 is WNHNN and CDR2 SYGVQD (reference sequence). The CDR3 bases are TGCGCCAGCAGTCCGCACGTTGGAGGGAGGGCCCAGACCCAGTACTTC. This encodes CASSPHVGGRAQTQYF.

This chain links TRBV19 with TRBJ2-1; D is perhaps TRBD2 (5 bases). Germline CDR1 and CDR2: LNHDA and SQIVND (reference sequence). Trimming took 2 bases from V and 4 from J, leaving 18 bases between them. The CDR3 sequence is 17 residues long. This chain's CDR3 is CASSIILAGIGYNEQFF. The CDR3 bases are TGTGCCAGTAGTATAATCCTCGCCGGGATCGGATACAATGAGCAGTTCTTC.

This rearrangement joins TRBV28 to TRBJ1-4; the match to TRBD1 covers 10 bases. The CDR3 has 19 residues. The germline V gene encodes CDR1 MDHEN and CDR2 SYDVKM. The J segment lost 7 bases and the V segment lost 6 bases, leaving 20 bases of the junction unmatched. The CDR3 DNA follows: TGTGCCAGCAGCCTGTTAAACCTCCTTTGGGACAGGGGTTCTGAAAAACTGTTTTTT. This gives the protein CASSLLNLLWDRGSEKLFF.

CDR3 protein: CSASRQEGSEAFF. The CDR3 bases are TGCAGTGCTAGTCGGCAGGAGGGCTCTGAAGCTTTCTTT. This chain links TRBV20-1 with TRBJ1-1; D is ambiguous. The CDR3 is 13 amino acids. Trimming shortened V by 3 bases and J by 6 bases, and 14 bases separated the two germline ends. Looked up from germline, CDR1 is DFQATT and CDR2 is SNEGSKA (reference sequence).

Written as DNA, the CDR3 is TGTGCCAGCAGACTTTACCGGACAGGGTTTAGCCAAGAGACCCAGTACTTC. Amino acid sequence: CASRLYRTGFSQETQYF. V is TRBV5-6 and J is TRBJ2-5; 8 bases are a match to TRBD1. V shed 5 bases and J 1 base; nucleotides not matched to a gene: 13. There are 17 residues in the CDR3. Germline CDR1 SGHDT, CDR2 YYEEEE.

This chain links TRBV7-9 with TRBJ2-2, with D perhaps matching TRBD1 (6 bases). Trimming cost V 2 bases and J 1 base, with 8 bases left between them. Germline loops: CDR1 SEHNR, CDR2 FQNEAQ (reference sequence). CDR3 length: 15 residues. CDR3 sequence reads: CASSLLGGNTGELFF. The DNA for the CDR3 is TGTGCCAGCAGCTTATTAGGGGGGAACACCGGGGAGCTGTTTTTT.

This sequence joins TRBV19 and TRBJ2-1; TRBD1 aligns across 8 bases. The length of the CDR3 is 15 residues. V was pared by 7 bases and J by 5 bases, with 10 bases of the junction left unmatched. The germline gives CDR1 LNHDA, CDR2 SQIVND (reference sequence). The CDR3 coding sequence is TGTGCCAGTAAGATAGACAGGGGTCACCACAATGAGCAGTTCTTC. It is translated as CASKIDRGHHNEQFF. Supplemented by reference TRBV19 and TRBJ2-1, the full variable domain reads DGGITQSPKYLFRKEGQNVTLSCEQNLNHDAMYWYRQDPGQGLRLIYYSQIVNDFQKGDIAEGYSVSREKKESFPLTVTSAQKNPTAFYLCASKIDRGHHNEQFFGPGTRLTVL.

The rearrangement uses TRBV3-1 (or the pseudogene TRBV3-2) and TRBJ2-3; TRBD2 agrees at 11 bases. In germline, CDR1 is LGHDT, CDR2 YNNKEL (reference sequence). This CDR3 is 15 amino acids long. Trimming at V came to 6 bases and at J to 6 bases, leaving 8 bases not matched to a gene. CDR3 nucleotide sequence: TGTGCCAGCAGTCCCCTAGCGGGAGGCGGGGATACGCAGTATTTT. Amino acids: CASSPLAGGGDTQYF.

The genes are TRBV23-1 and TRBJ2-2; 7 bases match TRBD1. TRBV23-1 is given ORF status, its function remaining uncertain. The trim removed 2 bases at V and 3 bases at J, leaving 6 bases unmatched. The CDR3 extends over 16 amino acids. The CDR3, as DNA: TGCGCCAGCAGTCAAAGGGGACAGAGCTACACCGGGGAGCTGTTTTTT. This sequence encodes CASSQRGQSYTGELFF.

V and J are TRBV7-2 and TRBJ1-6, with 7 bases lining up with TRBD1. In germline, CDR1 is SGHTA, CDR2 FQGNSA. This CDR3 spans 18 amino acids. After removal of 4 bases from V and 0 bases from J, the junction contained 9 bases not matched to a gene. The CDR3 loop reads CASSWGQLPSSYNSPLHF. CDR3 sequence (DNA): TGTGCCAGCAGCTGGGGACAGCTACCTAGCTCCTATAATTCACCCCTCCACTTT.

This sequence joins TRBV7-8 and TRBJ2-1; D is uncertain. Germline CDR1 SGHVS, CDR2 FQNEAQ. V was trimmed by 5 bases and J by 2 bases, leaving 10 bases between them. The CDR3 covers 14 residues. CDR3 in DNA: TGTGCCAGCAGCGGGCGCAGTCCCTACAATGAGCAGTTCTTC. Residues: CASSGRSPYNEQFF.

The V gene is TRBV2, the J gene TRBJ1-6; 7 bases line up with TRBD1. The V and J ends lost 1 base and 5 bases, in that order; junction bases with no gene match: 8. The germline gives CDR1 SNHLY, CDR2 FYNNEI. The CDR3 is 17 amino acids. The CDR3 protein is CASSEVGGQRNNSPLHF. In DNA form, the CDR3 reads TGTGCCAGCAGTGAAGTAGGGGGACAGCGAAATAATTCACCCCTCCACTTT.

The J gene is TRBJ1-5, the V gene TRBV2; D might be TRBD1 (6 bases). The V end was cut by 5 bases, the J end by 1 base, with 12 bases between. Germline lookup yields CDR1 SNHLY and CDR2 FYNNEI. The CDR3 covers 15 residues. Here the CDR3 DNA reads TGTGCCAGCAGTCCTGAACAGGGAAGCAATCAGCCCCAGCATTTT. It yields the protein CASSPEQGSNQPQHF.

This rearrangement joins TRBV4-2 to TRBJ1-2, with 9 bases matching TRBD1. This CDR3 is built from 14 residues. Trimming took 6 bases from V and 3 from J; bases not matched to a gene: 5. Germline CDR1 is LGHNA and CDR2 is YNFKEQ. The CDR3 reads CASRQQGAYYGYTF. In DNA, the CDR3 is TGTGCCAGCAGACAACAGGGGGCTTACTATGGCTACACCTTC.

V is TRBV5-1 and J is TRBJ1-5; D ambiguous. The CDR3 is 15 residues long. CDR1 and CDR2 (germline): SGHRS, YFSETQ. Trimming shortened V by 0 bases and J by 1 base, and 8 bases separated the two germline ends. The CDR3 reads CASSLGDGSNQPQHF. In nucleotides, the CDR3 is TGCGCCAGCAGCTTGGGTGACGGGAGCAATCAGCCCCAGCATTTT.

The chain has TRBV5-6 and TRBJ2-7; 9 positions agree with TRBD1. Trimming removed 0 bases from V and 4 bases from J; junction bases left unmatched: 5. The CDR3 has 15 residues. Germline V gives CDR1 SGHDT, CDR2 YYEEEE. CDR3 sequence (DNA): TGTGCCAGCAGCTTGGGACAGGGGGTCGTGTACGAGCAGTACTTC. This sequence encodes CASSLGQGVVYEQYF.

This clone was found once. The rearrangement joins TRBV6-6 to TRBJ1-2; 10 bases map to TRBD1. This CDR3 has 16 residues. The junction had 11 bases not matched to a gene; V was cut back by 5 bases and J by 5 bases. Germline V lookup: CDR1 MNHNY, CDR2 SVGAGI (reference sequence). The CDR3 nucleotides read TGTGCCAGCAGTCCTCCCCCGGGACAGGGGCCTTATGGCTACACCTTC. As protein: CASSPPPGQGPYGYTF.

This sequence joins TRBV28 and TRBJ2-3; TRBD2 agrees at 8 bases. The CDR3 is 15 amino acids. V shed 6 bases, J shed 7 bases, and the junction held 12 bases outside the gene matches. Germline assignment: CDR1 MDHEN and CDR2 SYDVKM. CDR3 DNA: TGTGCCAGCAGGATTAGTGTCGGGAGGGGATATACGCAGTATTTT. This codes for CASRISVGRGYTQYF.

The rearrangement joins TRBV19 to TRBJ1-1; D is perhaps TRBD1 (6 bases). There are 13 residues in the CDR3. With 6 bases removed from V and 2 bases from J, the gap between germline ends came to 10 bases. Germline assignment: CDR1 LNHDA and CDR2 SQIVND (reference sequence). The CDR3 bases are TGTGCCAGTAGGGACAGTTCTAACACTGAAGCTTTCTTT. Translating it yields CASRDSSNTEAFF.

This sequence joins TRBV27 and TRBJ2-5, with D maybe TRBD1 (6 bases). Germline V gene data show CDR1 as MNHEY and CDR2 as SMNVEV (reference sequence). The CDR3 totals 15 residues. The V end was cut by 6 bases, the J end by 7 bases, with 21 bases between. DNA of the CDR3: TGTGCCAGCAGCCCTACAGGGCCCGCGAGAGGGACCCAGTACTTC. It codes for CASSPTGPARGTQYF.

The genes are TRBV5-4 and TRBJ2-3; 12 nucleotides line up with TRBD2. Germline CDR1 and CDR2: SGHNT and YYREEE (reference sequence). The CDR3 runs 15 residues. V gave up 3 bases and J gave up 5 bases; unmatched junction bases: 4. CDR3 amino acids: CASSSSGGARDTQYF. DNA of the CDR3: TGTGCCAGCAGCTCTAGCGGGGGGGCCCGAGATACGCAGTATTTT.

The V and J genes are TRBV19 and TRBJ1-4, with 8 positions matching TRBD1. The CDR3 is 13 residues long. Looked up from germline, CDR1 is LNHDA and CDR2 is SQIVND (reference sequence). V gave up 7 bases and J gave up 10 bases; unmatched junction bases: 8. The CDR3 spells CASTSGQGGKLFF. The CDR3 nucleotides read TGTGCCAGTACCTCCGGACAGGGCGGAAAACTGTTTTTT. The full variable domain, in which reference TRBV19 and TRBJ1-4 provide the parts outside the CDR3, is DGGITQSPKYLFRKEGQNVTLSCEQNLNHDAMYWYRQDPGQGLRLIYYSQIVNDFQKGDIAEGYSVSREKKESFPLTVTSAQKNPTAFYLCASTSGQGGKLFFGSGTQLSVL.

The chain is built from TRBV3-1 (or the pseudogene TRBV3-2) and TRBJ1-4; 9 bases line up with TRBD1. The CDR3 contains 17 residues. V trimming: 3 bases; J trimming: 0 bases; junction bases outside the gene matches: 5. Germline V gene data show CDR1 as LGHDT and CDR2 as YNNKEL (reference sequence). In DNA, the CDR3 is TGTGCCAGCAGCCACGCCGGGACAGGGACAACTAATGAAAAACTGTTTTTT. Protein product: CASSHAGTGTTNEKLFF.

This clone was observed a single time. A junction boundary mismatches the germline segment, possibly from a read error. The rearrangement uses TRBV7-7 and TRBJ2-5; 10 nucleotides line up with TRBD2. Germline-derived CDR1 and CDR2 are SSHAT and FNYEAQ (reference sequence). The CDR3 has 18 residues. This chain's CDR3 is CASSPGVEREGPEETQYF. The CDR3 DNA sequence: TGTGCTAGCAGCCCAGGGGTCGAGCGGGAGGGCCCGGAGGAGACCCAGTACTTC.

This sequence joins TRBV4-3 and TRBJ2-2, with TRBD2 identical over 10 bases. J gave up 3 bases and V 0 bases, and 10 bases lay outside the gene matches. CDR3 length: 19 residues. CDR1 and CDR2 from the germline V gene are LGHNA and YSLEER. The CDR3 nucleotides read TGCGCCAGCAGCCAAGATTCGTTGGCTAGCGGGAGCGACACCGGGGAGCTGTTTTTT. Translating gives CASSQDSLASGSDTGELFF.

The CDR3 spells CASIKEGQISNQPQHF. Here the CDR3 DNA reads TGTGCCAGTATTAAGGAAGGACAGATTAGCAATCAGCCCCAGCATTTT. The chain recombines TRBV19 with TRBJ1-5, with a possible D match to TRBD1 (6 bases). V was clipped by 7 bases and J by 0 bases, with 16 bases between them. There are 16 residues in the CDR3. Germline V lookup: CDR1 LNHDA, CDR2 SQIVND (reference sequence).

DNA of the CDR3: TGCGCCAGCAGCCGGGACAGTTATCAGCCCCAGCATTTT. This sequence encodes CASSRDSYQPQHF. This chain uses TRBV4-1 with TRBJ1-5, with 7 bases aligning to TRBD1. CDR3 length: 13 residues. V gave up 4 bases and J gave up 5 bases; unmatched junction bases: 2. Germline CDR1 is MGHRA and CDR2 is YSYEKL.